These 10 T cell receptor beta chains were sequenced from one sample in a study of T cells in Graves' hyperthyroidism and ophthalmopathy. RNA transcripts yielded amplified TCR beta CDR3 regions. The HTBI primer set was used in a first-round RT-PCR of the TCR CDR3. One entry per CDR3 protein results from TCRdb running MiXCR on the multiplex PCR reads. The sample records about 720,000 distinct CDR3 sequences, less than 20% being singletons. Sequenced input: blood. The receptors were sampled from a young man with Graves' hyperthyroidism.

Concerning this clonotype itself: Since a much larger clone is just one base distant, this may be a read error. The gene calls are TRBV7-3 and TRBJ2-3; D may correspond to TRBD1 or TRBD2 (5 bases each). Germline V gives CDR1 SGHTA, CDR2 FQGTGA. There are 17 residues in the CDR3. In DNA, the CDR3 is TGTGCCAGGAGCTTAACAGGTTTAAGCGACTACACAGATACGCAGTATTTT. This gives the protein CARSLTGLSDYTDTQYF. Looking up the rest from reference TRBV7-3 and TRBJ2-3 gives the full variable domain: GAGVSQTPSNKVTEKGKYVELRCDPISGHTALYWYRQSLGQGPEFLIYFQGTGAADDSGLPNDRFFAVRPEGSVSTLKIQRTERGDSAVYLCARSLTGLSDYTDTQYFGPGTRLTVL.

This clonotype appeared many times. This chain joins TRBV6-1 and TRBJ2-3, with D unclear. Trimming pared 5 bases from V and 3 bases from J, leaving 15 bases between. CDR1 and CDR2 from the germline V gene are MNHNS and SASEGT. This CDR3 comprises 15 residues. The CDR3 here is CASSYRSAGTDTQYF. CDR3 bases: TGTGCCAGCAGTTATAGGAGCGCTGGGACAGATACGCAGTATTTT.

J is TRBJ2-7 and V is TRBV11-2, with TRBD1 as a possible D gene (5 bases). Trimming left V 5 bases short and J 0 bases short, with 20 bases between. Germline V gene lookup returns CDR1 SGHAT and CDR2 FQNNGV. The CDR3 has 17 residues. For the CDR3, the DNA is TGTGCCAGCAGCCCGTATGGGGCAGCCGCCTTCTCCTACGAGCAGTACTTC. Residues: CASSPYGAAAFSYEQYF.

Concerning this clonotype itself: Given a much more abundant clone one base away, this may be a read error. The CDR3 region is CASSQGGPFYNGQFF. DNA for the CDR3: TGTGCCAGCAGCCAAGGGGGACCATTCTACAATGGGCAGTTCTTC. The V call is TRBV28, the J call TRBJ2-1; a weak D match, TRBD1 (6 bases). The CDR3 totals 15 residues. The germline CDR1 and CDR2 sequences are MDHEN and SYDVKM.

This clonotype was seen at least ten times. The rearrangement uses TRBV2 and TRBJ2-3, with unresolved D. V lost 2 bases and J lost 0, with 3 bases in between. CDR1 and CDR2 from the germline V gene are SNHLY and FYNNEI. The CDR3 extends over 13 amino acids. The CDR3 region is CASSEPSTDTQYF. As DNA, the CDR3 is TGTGCCAGCAGTGAACCCAGCACAGATACGCAGTATTTT.

The chain links TRBV10-3 to TRBJ1-1, with no clear D. The V gene lost 2 bases and the J gene lost 0 bases, with 4 bases spanning the gap. The CDR3 is 13 residues long. The germline V gene has CDR1 ENHRY and CDR2 SYGVKD. The CDR3 loop reads CAISEAMNTEAFF. CDR3 bases: TGTGCCATCAGTGAGGCGATGAACACTGAAGCTTTCTTT.

This clonotype was detected only a few times. The genes are TRBV27 and TRBJ1-3; perhaps TRBD1 as D (5 bases). CDR3 size: 14 residues. Germline V gene sequence: CDR1 MNHEY, CDR2 SMNVEV (reference sequence). Trimming took 3 bases from V and 0 from J, leaving 6 bases between them. CDR3 protein: CASSLGVSGNTIYF. The CDR3, as DNA: TGTGCCAGCAGTTTGGGGGTCTCTGGAAACACCATATATTTT.

This clonotype was observed many times. The chain joins TRBV30 to TRBJ1-1; tentatively, D is TRBD1 (6 bases). Germline CDR1 reads GTSNPN; CDR2 reads SVGIG (reference sequence). The CDR3 loop spans 16 amino acids. V shed 4 bases and J shed 3 bases, with 21 bases lying between them. The CDR3 region is CAWTPGRGVFDTEAFF. The CDR3 nucleotides read TGTGCCTGGACCCCGGGGAGGGGGGTCTTTGACACTGAAGCTTTCTTT.

The chain joins TRBV6-2 or TRBV6-3 to TRBJ1-1; 7 bases agree with TRBD1. CDR3 length equals 14 residues. Germline V gene sequence: CDR1 MNHEY, CDR2 SVGEGT. The V and J ends lost 0 bases and 5 bases, in that order; junction bases with no gene match: 3. CDR3 sequence: CASSYSTGVTEAFF. Written as DNA, the CDR3 is TGTGCCAGCAGTTACTCAACAGGGGTTACTGAAGCTTTCTTT.

This clonotype was observed many times. The genes are TRBV6-1 and TRBJ1-2, with a tentative D call TRBD1 (6 bases). CDR1 MNHNS and CDR2 SASEGT come from the germline V gene. The CDR3 is 14 amino acids. The V end was cut by 4 bases, the J end by 3 bases, with 12 bases between. CDR3 in amino acids: CASSAQGSYYGYTF. Written as DNA, the CDR3 is TGTGCCAGCAGTGCACAGGGTTCTTACTATGGCTACACCTTC.